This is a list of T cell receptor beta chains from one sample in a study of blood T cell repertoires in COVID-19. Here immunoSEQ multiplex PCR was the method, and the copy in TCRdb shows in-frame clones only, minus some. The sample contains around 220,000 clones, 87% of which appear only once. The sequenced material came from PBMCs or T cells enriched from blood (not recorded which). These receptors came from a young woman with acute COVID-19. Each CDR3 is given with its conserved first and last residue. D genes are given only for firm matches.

CDR3nt: TGTGCCATCAGTGAAGCCAGCCAGCGGCCTGGCTACACCTTC; CDR3aa: CAISEASQRPGYTF; j_gene: TRBJ1-2; v_gene: TRBV10-3; d_gene: -
CDR3nt: TGTGCCAGCATGGGACAGGGCTGGCAGCCCCAGCATTTT; CDR3aa: CASMGQGWQPQHF; j_gene: TRBJ1-5; v_gene: TRBV2; d_gene: TRBD1
CDR3nt: TGTGCCAGCATGAGCGGGGGGGCCGGTGAGCAGTTCTTC; CDR3aa: CASMSGGAGEQFF; j_gene: TRBJ2-1; v_gene: TRBV2; d_gene: TRBD2
CDR3nt: TGTGCCAGCAGCGCTAGGGGGTCTCCCCAGCATTTT; CDR3aa: CASSARGSPQHF; j_gene: TRBJ1-5; v_gene: TRBV7-9; d_gene: -
CDR3nt: TGCGCCAGCAGCTTGAGACTCACCGGGGAGCTGTTTTTT; CDR3aa: CASSLRLTGELFF; j_gene: TRBJ2-2; v_gene: TRBV5-1; d_gene: -
CDR3nt: TGCGCCAGCAGCCAAAGACAGTCAACTGAAGCTTTCTTT; CDR3aa: CASSQRQSTEAFF; j_gene: TRBJ1-1; v_gene: TRBV4-1; d_gene: -
CDR3nt: TGTGCCAGCTCCACACTAGCGGCTACAGACAATGAGCAGTTCTTC; CDR3aa: CASSTLAATDNEQFF; j_gene: TRBJ2-1; v_gene: TRBV6-5; d_gene: TRBD2
CDR3nt: TGTGCCAGCAGCCAAGCCTTTACGGTAAACGAGCAGTTCTTC; CDR3aa: CASSQAFTVNEQFF; j_gene: TRBJ2-1; v_gene: TRBV3-1/TRBV3-2; d_gene: -
CDR3nt: TGTGCCAGCAGTAAAACAGGGACCTACGAGCAGTACTTC; CDR3aa: CASSKTGTYEQYF; j_gene: TRBJ2-7; v_gene: TRBV25-1; d_gene: -
CDR3nt: TGTGCCAGCAGGGGGCCCGGTTTGGAGCAGTTCTTC; CDR3aa: CASRGPGLEQFF; j_gene: TRBJ2-1; v_gene: TRBV9; d_gene: -
CDR3nt: TGTGCCAGCAGGGGACGGGACAGGGGGATGAGCTCTGGGGCCAACGTCCTGACTTTC; CDR3aa: CASRGRDRGMSSGANVLTF; j_gene: TRBJ2-6; v_gene: TRBV2; d_gene: TRBD1
CDR3nt: TGTGCCAGTGAACAGGGGGCGCTTTATCGCACTGAAGCTTTCTTT; CDR3aa: CASEQGALYRTEAFF; j_gene: TRBJ1-1; v_gene: TRBV19; d_gene: TRBD1
CDR3nt: TGCGCCAGCAGTGACCGGGACAGGGGTGAAGCTTTCTTT; CDR3aa: CASSDRDRGEAFF; j_gene: TRBJ1-1; v_gene: TRBV10-2; d_gene: TRBD1
CDR3nt: TGTGCCAGCAGTTGGGGACAGGCTTATGGCTACACCTTC; CDR3aa: CASSWGQAYGYTF; j_gene: TRBJ1-2; v_gene: TRBV6-5; d_gene: TRBD1
CDR3nt: TGTGCCAGCAGCTTAATTGAGGGGGCGTATGGCTACACCTTC; CDR3aa: CASSLIEGAYGYTF; j_gene: TRBJ1-2; v_gene: TRBV7-8; d_gene: TRBD1